Following are 12 T cell receptor beta chains from one sample sequenced in a study of glioma-infiltrating T cells. Amplification of TCR alpha and beta CDR3 regions from RNA used iRepertoire nested multiplex PCR. Using its own MiXCR run on the multiplex PCR reads, TCRdb lists one record per CDR3 protein. The sample shows tens of thousands of distinct CDR3 sequences, around a quarter of them seen only once. Sample: glioma tissue, nonneoplastic brain tissue, or PBMCs (not recorded which). The receptors come from a human donor with low-grade glioma or glioblastoma, undergoing nonglioma brain surgery, or in good health (not recorded which).

This clonotype has a count of ten or more. J is TRBJ1-5 and V is TRBV2, with 7 nucleotides matching TRBD1. CDR3 length equals 14 residues. The ends lost 2 bases at V and 6 bases at J; junction bases unmatched: 4. Germline V gene data show CDR1 as SNHLY and CDR2 as FYNNEI. The CDR3 spells CASSETAGGQPQHF. The DNA of the CDR3 is TGTGCCAGCAGTGAAACGGCAGGGGGTCAGCCCCAGCATTTT.

This clonotype was seen at least ten times. The rearrangement links TRBV28 to TRBJ2-1; TRBD2 agrees at 12 bases. From germline, CDR1 is MDHEN and CDR2 SYDVKM. V lost 6 bases and J lost 3; bases outside the gene matches: 6. CDR3 length: 16 residues. The CDR3 DNA reads as TGTGCCAGCAGCCCTAGCGGGGGGGCTGTCTACAATGAGCAGTTCTTC. This encodes CASSPSGGAVYNEQFF.

This clonotype has ten or more counts. The chain employs TRBV20-1 and TRBJ2-3; 10 bases are a match to TRBD1. There are 15 residues in the CDR3. The V gene's germline CDR1 is DFQATT and CDR2 SNEGSKA (reference sequence). The V and J ends lost 5 bases and 2 bases, in that order; junction bases with no gene match: 7. The CDR3: CSAGSGTGVTDTQYF. In nucleotides, the CDR3 is TGCAGTGCTGGATCCGGGACAGGGGTCACAGATACGCAGTATTTT.

This clonotype has at least ten counts. This rearrangement joins TRBV20-1 to TRBJ1-5; D not resolved. The CDR3 length is 12 residues. Trimming stripped 3 bases from V and 9 bases from J, with 12 bases between. From germline, CDR1 is DFQATT and CDR2 SNEGSKA (reference sequence). CDR3 in amino acids: CSARSGIGPQHF. DNA for the CDR3: TGCAGTGCTAGGTCCGGGATCGGGCCCCAGCATTTT.

Concerning this clonotype itself: This sequence may be a read error, since a much larger clone differs from it by one base. The chain combines TRBV3-1 with TRBJ1-1; D gene uncertain. The CDR3 is 14 residues long. Trimming removed 4 bases from V and 5 bases from J, with 14 bases in between. CDR1 is LGHDT, CDR2 YNNKEL, per germline (reference sequence). In nucleotides, the CDR3 is TGTGCCAGCAGCCGCAGCGATGGCAGGACTGAAGCTTTCTTT. Protein: CASSRSDGRTEAFF.

This clonotype was counted many times. The chain links TRBV6-1 to TRBJ2-5; D possibly matches TRBD1 or TRBD2 (5 bases each). The CDR3 is made up of 13 amino acids. In germline, CDR1 is MNHNS, CDR2 SASEGT. V was shortened by 6 bases and J by 7 bases, with 15 bases between the two germline ends. The DNA of the CDR3 is TGTGCCAGCAGCTCACCGGGACGAGGGACCCAGTACTTC. It encodes CASSSPGRGTQYF.

This clonotype has only a few counts. J is TRBJ2-1 and V is TRBV6-1, with 14 bases that match TRBD2. After removal of 6 bases from V and 7 bases from J, the junction contained 8 bases not matched to a gene. The germline CDR1 and CDR2 sequences are MNHNS and SASEGT. The CDR3 runs to 16 residues. CDR3 DNA: TGTGCCAGCAGACAACAGACTAGCGGGGGGGGGAATGAGCAGTTCTTC. This encodes CASRQQTSGGGNEQFF.

This clonotype was counted ten times or more. The V call is TRBV3-1, the J call TRBJ2-3, with D tentatively TRBD2 (5 bases). The V end was cut by 0 bases, the J end by 0 bases, with 16 bases between. The CDR3 consists of 18 residues. Germline V lookup: CDR1 LGHDT, CDR2 YNNKEL (reference sequence). The CDR3 loop is CASSQEASPIISTDTQYF. CDR3 sequence (DNA): TGTGCCAGCAGCCAAGAGGCTAGCCCGATCATCAGCACAGATACGCAGTATTTT.

This clonotype was seen only a few times. V is TRBV7-9 and J is TRBJ1-5; no clear D gene. This CDR3 region has 15 residues. Trimming cost V 2 bases and J 2 bases, with 10 bases left between them. CDR1 and CDR2 from the germline V gene are SEHNR and FQNEAQ (reference sequence). CDR3 in amino acids: CASSLYGGGNQPQHF. CDR3 nucleotides: TGTGCCAGCAGCTTATATGGTGGAGGCAATCAGCCCCAGCATTTT.

In its sample, this clonotype was seen a few times. The chain combines TRBV5-1 with TRBJ2-5; D is possibly TRBD1 or TRBD2 (6 bases each). CDR1 is SGHRS and CDR2 is YFSETQ in the germline V gene. The CDR3 is 14 residues long. Trimming shortened V by 7 bases and J by 2 bases, and 15 bases separated the two germline ends. The CDR3 nucleotides are TGCGCCAGCTTCCCGGGGGCCCTACAAGAGACCCAGTACTTC. This translates into CASFPGALQETQYF.

Many counts were recorded for this clonotype. The chain has TRBV2 and TRBJ2-6; no clear D gene. V lost 8 bases and J 2 bases, leaving 7 bases between the germline ends. Germline assignment: CDR1 SNHLY and CDR2 FYNNEI. This CDR3 is built from 13 residues. The CDR3 protein is CASHSTGANVLTF. CDR3 coding DNA: TGTGCCAGCCATTCAACTGGGGCCAACGTCCTGACTTTC.

The sample holds many counts of this clonotype. The rearrangement joins TRBV6-2 or TRBV6-3 to TRBJ2-1, with 9 bases matching TRBD2. Per germline, CDR1 MNHEY and CDR2 SVGEGT. The V and J ends lost 0 bases and 10 bases, in that order; junction bases with no gene match: 13. This CDR3 contains 17 residues. CDR3 DNA: TGTGCCAGCAGTTACTCGATAGAGGCTAGCGGGATGAGGGAGCAGTTCTTC. The encoded protein is CASSYSIEASGMREQFF.